Presented here are 9 T cell receptor beta chains from one specimen sequenced in a study of OX40 agonist ivuxolimab in advanced cancers. The assay was immunoSEQ multiplex PCR, and TCRdb's table has in-frame clones only and misses some. The sample contains roughly 67,000 clones, about 90% of which appear only once. This material consisted of CD4+ or CD8+ T cells sorted from blood, taken in a trial of the OX40 agonist ivuxolimab. These receptors were obtained from an adult with an advanced solid tumor such as melanoma, head and neck, liver or kidney cancer.

This clone was counted only a few times. The DNA for the CDR3 is TGTGCCAGCAGAAGGGAGAACACTGAAGCTTTCTTT. Translation gives CASRRENTEAFF. The chain has TRBV7-9 and TRBJ1-1, with D unclear. Per the germline V gene, CDR1 is SEHNR and CDR2 is FQNEAQ (reference sequence). Trimming took off 6 bases at V and 1 base at J, with 6 bases between the two ends. The CDR3 is 12 amino acids.

The rearrangement links TRBV27 to TRBJ1-1; TRBD1 matches at 7 bases. Germline V CDR1 and CDR2: MNHEY, SMNVEV (reference sequence). With 5 bases clipped from V and 5 bases from J, the junction kept 14 bases outside the gene matches. This CDR3 comprises 16 residues. The CDR3 DNA follows: TGTGCCAGCAGTCCGAAGGGGGCCACAGAGAGGACTGAAGCTTTCTTT. Translating it yields CASSPKGATERTEAFF.

This CDR3 is CASTTTGVNQPQHF. In DNA form, the CDR3 reads TGTGCCAGCACCACGACAGGGGTGAATCAGCCCCAGCATTTT. This chain uses TRBV28 with TRBJ1-5; 8 bases fit TRBD1. Losses at the gene ends were 7 bases for V and 4 bases for J; bases not matched to a gene: 6. CDR3 size: 14 residues. CDR1 MDHEN and CDR2 SYDVKM come from the germline V gene. Combining the CDR3 with reference TRBV28 and TRBJ1-5 gives the whole variable domain DVKVTQSSRYLVKRTGEKVFLECVQDMDHENMFWYRQDPGLGLRLIYFSYDVKMKEKGDIPEGYSVSREKKERFSLILESASTNQTSMYLCASTTTGVNQPQHFGDGTRLSIL.

V usage is TRBV28 and J usage is TRBJ1-2, with 7 bases matching TRBD1. Trimming at V came to 7 bases and at J to 2 bases, leaving 7 bases not matched to a gene. Per germline, CDR1 MDHEN and CDR2 SYDVKM. The CDR3 is 14 residues long. The CDR3 sequence is CASTTSDRNYGYTF. The CDR3 region has the DNA TGTGCCAGCACTACCTCGGACAGGAACTATGGCTACACCTTC.

The chain carries TRBV29-1 and TRBJ2-3; the D gene is possibly TRBD1 (6 bases). The V gene's germline CDR1 is SQVTM and CDR2 ANQGSEA. The CDR3 has 14 amino acids. Trimming cost V 7 bases and J 0 bases, with 14 bases left between them. In DNA form, the CDR3 reads TGCAGCGAGCGCAGGGGTTCTAGCACAGATACGCAGTATTTT. Translation: CSERRGSSTDTQYF.

This rearrangement joins TRBV5-1 to TRBJ2-1; D not resolved. This CDR3 has 12 amino acids. Germline CDR1 and CDR2: SGHRS and YFSETQ. V was clipped by 7 bases and J by 3 bases, with 8 bases between them. The CDR3 sequence is CASGSSYNEQFF. The CDR3 region has the DNA TGCGCCAGCGGATCAAGCTACAATGAGCAGTTCTTC.

The V and J genes are TRBV7-6 and TRBJ2-2; TRBD1 might be the D (6 bases). The CDR3 loop spans 14 amino acids. CDR1 and CDR2 (germline): SGHVS, FNYEAQ. V was trimmed by 4 bases and J by 5 bases, leaving 11 bases between them. CDR3 sequence reads: CASSSTGKTGELFF. The CDR3 region has the DNA TGTGCCAGCAGCTCTACAGGGAAGACCGGGGAGCTGTTTTTT.

V gene TRBV29-1 combines with J gene TRBJ2-7, with TRBD2 as a possible D gene (6 bases). CDR3 length: 13 amino acids. V was clipped by 7 bases and J by 3 bases, with 16 bases between them. Germline-derived CDR1 and CDR2 are SQVTM and ANQGSEA. The DNA for the CDR3 is TGCAGCGCTCGAGCGGGCGAAAGCTACGAGCAGTACTTC. Protein product: CSARAGESYEQYF.

In the case of this clone: The germline gene is not matched at one end of the junction; a read error may be the cause. The gene calls are TRBV9 and TRBJ1-2; 9 bases fit TRBD1. Germline V gives CDR1 SGDLS, CDR2 YYNGEE. The CDR3 sequence is 14 residues long. CDR3 coding DNA: TGTGCCGGCAGCGTAGCGGGACAGGGCTATGGCTACACCTTC. Encoded protein: CAGSVAGQGYGYTF.